A single sample gave rise to the 25 T cell receptor beta chains below, sequenced in a study of response to subunit inactivated influenza vaccine. TCRdb reprocessed the RT-PCR reads via MiXCR and lists one record per CDR3 protein. The repertoire includes 800,000 or so distinct CDR3 sequences, 21% of them detected once, and roughly 10% sits in the top ten. This specimen consisted of PBMCs from blood, obtained 5 days after vaccination. Receptor source: a man aged 50 to 60 who received an inactivated influenza vaccine.

This clonotype was counted a few times. The V and J genes are TRBV28 and TRBJ2-1, with 10 bases that match TRBD2. Germline V gene data show CDR1 as MDHEN and CDR2 as SYDVKM. This CDR3 comprises 20 residues. The V gene end was trimmed by 4 bases and the J gene end by 2 bases; junction bases not matched to a gene: 17. In DNA form, the CDR3 reads TGTGCCAGCAGTTCCCCCGTGGTAGGGAGCGGGAGGGGCGCCTACAATGAGCAGTTCTTC. It is translated as CASSSPVVGSGRGAYNEQFF.

This clonotype was observed a few times. The V call is TRBV5-1, the J call TRBJ1-1, with D perhaps matching TRBD1 (6 bases). CDR3 length equals 16 residues. The V and J ends lost 2 bases and 4 bases respectively, with 18 bases between them. Germline lookup yields CDR1 SGHRS and CDR2 YFSETQ. For the CDR3, the DNA is TGCGCCAGCAGCTTATGGGCCCAGGGGACTGCCACTGAAGCTTTCTTT. It codes for CASSLWAQGTATEAFF.

The chain links TRBV12-3 or TRBV12-4 to TRBJ1-2; 8 nucleotides line up with TRBD1. Germline trimming cut 7 bases from V and 7 bases from J; bases unmatched to any gene: 11. This CDR3 is built from 14 residues. The CDR3 sequence: CASIQGQGRGGYTF. The CDR3 DNA follows: TGTGCCAGCATCCAAGGACAGGGCAGGGGTGGCTACACCTTC.

V is TRBV5-4 and J is TRBJ2-3; D remains unclear. The germline V gene encodes CDR1 SGHNT and CDR2 YYREEE (reference sequence). The CDR3 has 14 residues. The V end was cut by 6 bases, the J end by 4 bases, with 15 bases between. As DNA, the CDR3 is TGTGCCAGCACAGTTGGGGTAGCCCCAGATACGCAGTATTTT. Residues: CASTVGVAPDTQYF.

The CDR3 region has the DNA TGCAGCGCCCTTGGGCAGGGTGAATTAGAGACCCAGTACTTC. Protein sequence: CSALGQGELETQYF. V is TRBV29-1 and J is TRBJ2-5, with D maybe TRBD1 (5 bases). CDR1 is SQVTM and CDR2 is ANQGSEA in the germline V gene. V was clipped by 7 bases and J by 4 bases, with 19 bases between them. The CDR3 has 14 residues.

The chain joins TRBV12-3 or TRBV12-4 to TRBJ2-6; unclear D gene. With 3 bases removed from V and 0 bases from J, the gap between germline ends came to 9 bases. CDR3 size: 16 residues. The CDR3 loop is CASSFRVPSGANVLTF. The CDR3 DNA reads TGTGCCAGCAGTTTTCGGGTTCCCTCTGGGGCCAACGTCCTGACTTTC.

This clonotype turned up a few times. V gene TRBV6-5 combines with J gene TRBJ2-7, with 12 bases aligning to TRBD2. The CDR3 totals 16 residues. The junction had 4 bases not matched to a gene; V was cut back by 1 base and J by 3 bases. CDR1 is MNHEY, CDR2 SVGAGI, per germline. CDR3 sequence reads: CASSYFSSGRGYEQYF. CDR3 DNA sequence: TGTGCCAGCAGTTACTTTTCTAGCGGGAGGGGCTACGAGCAGTACTTC.

This clonotype was recorded once. The chain recombines TRBV10-3 with TRBJ2-3; D is perhaps TRBD2 (5 bases). Germline values: CDR1 ENHRY, CDR2 SYGVKD. This CDR3 has 14 residues. Trimming removed 0 bases from V and 4 bases from J, with 8 bases in between. This chain's CDR3 is CAISESILADTQYF. The CDR3 bases are TGTGCCATCAGTGAGTCCATACTAGCAGATACGCAGTATTTT.

This clonotype was found a few times. Here the CDR3 DNA reads TGCGCCAGCAGCCAAACAGGGGAAGGTGGCTACACCTTC. Translation: CASSQTGEGGYTF. This rearrangement joins TRBV4-3 to TRBJ1-2, with TRBD1 matching 7 bases. Germline trimming cut 2 bases from V and 7 bases from J; bases unmatched to any gene: 4. CDR3 size: 13 residues. From germline, CDR1 is LGHNA and CDR2 YSLEER.

V is TRBV5-4 and J is TRBJ1-2, with 7 bases fitting TRBD1. CDR1 is SGHNT, CDR2 YYREEE, per germline (reference sequence). This CDR3 region has 16 residues. After removal of 0 bases from V and 6 bases from J, the junction contained 11 bases not matched to a gene. CDR3 DNA: TGTGCCAGCAGCTTGGGGGGGACAGTCCTACCCAATGGCTACACCTTC. This encodes CASSLGGTVLPNGYTF.

This clonotype was seen a handful of times. The junction does not match germline at one end; this may be a read error. The chain combines TRBV29-1 with TRBJ2-1; TRBD2 matches at 13 bases. The CDR3 contains 16 residues. CDR1 and CDR2 from the germline V gene are SQVTM and ANQGSEA. The CDR3 nucleotides are TGTAGCGTCGTGACTAGCGGGGGGCACCCCTACAATGAGCAGTTCTTC. Its protein product is CSVVTSGGHPYNEQFF.

The CDR3 protein is CASSQMGPTDTQYF. For the CDR3, the DNA is TGTGCCAGCAGCCAAATGGGTCCCACAGATACGCAGTATTTT. This chain uses TRBV7-2 with TRBJ2-3; D remains unclear. V was shortened by 5 bases and J by 2 bases, with 11 bases between the two germline ends. Germline loops: CDR1 SGHTA, CDR2 FQGNSA. This CDR3 spans 14 amino acids.

This clonotype was picked up many times. The chain is built from TRBV19 and TRBJ1-1, with D perhaps matching TRBD1 (6 bases). CDR1 is LNHDA and CDR2 is SQIVND in the germline V gene (reference sequence). The CDR3 runs 14 residues. V was shortened by 5 bases and J by 1 base, with 11 bases between the two germline ends. The CDR3 region has the DNA TGTGCCAGTAGTCTCAGGGGAGGGAACACTGAAGCTTTCTTT. Translation gives CASSLRGGNTEAFF. Full variable domain (missing parts from reference TRBV19 and TRBJ1-1): DGGITQSPKYLFRKEGQNVTLSCEQNLNHDAMYWYRQDPGQGLRLIYYSQIVNDFQKGDIAEGYSVSREKKESFPLTVTSAQKNPTAFYLCASSLRGGNTEAFFGQGTRLTVV.

CDR3 DNA: TGTGCCAGCAGAAAGGACAGGGTGAGCCAGCCCCAGCATTTT. Encoded protein: CASRKDRVSQPQHF. The chain couples TRBV28 to TRBJ1-5, with 8 bases matching TRBD1. The ends lost 6 bases at V and 7 bases at J; junction bases unmatched: 8. The V gene's germline CDR1 is MDHEN and CDR2 SYDVKM. This CDR3 has 14 amino acids.

Only a few counts were recorded for this clonotype. V and J are TRBV4-3 and TRBJ1-5; TRBD1 matches at 9 bases. With V trimmed by 3 bases and J by 2 bases, 5 bases remained unmatched. Germline V CDR1 and CDR2: LGHNA, YSLEER. The CDR3 has 16 amino acids. The CDR3 bases are TGCGCCAGCAGCCAGAGCTGGACAGGGGGCAATCAGCCCCAGCATTTT. Its protein product is CASSQSWTGGNQPQHF.

This clonotype was seen only a few times. V gene TRBV4-2 combines with J gene TRBJ1-1; no firm D call. V was clipped by 2 bases and J by 1 base, with 5 bases between them. The CDR3 extends over 13 amino acids. In germline, CDR1 is LGHNA, CDR2 YNFKEQ. As DNA, the CDR3 is TGTGCCAGCAGCCAAAACCAGAACACTGAAGCTTTCTTT. Its protein is CASSQNQNTEAFF.

The rearrangement joins TRBV20-1 to TRBJ2-7, with 10 bases aligning to TRBD1. The CDR3 runs to 15 residues. Trimming took 8 bases from V and 2 from J; bases not matched to a gene: 12. Germline V gives CDR1 DFQATT, CDR2 SNEGSKA (reference sequence). CDR3 protein: CSSYEPGQGTYEQYF. In DNA, the CDR3 is TGCAGTTCTTATGAACCGGGACAGGGGACCTACGAGCAGTACTTC.

This clonotype has just a few counts. This chain uses TRBV29-1 with TRBJ2-3, with 8 bases lining up with TRBD2. J was trimmed by 0 bases and V by 7 bases; bases with no gene match: 6. The V gene's germline CDR1 is SQVTM and CDR2 ANQGSEA. There are 14 residues in the CDR3. Written as DNA, the CDR3 is TGCAGCGCCGGGGGGGGCCGGAGCACAGATACGCAGTATTTT. This translates into CSAGGGRSTDTQYF.

The sample holds a few counts of this clonotype. The chain recombines TRBV10-3 with TRBJ2-1, with TRBD1 matching 11 bases. Germline V gene sequence: CDR1 ENHRY, CDR2 SYGVKD. The CDR3 extends over 14 amino acids. The trim removed 6 bases at V and 7 bases at J, leaving 5 bases unmatched. The CDR3 DNA is TGTGCCATCAGGACCGGGACAGGGGGTAATGAGCAGTTCTTC. Amino acid sequence: CAIRTGTGGNEQFF.

This clonotype turned up a few times. The rearrangement links TRBV2 to TRBJ2-1; tentative D call: TRBD1 (6 bases). Germline V gene data show CDR1 as SNHLY and CDR2 as FYNNEI. This CDR3 is built from 15 residues. Trimming left V 6 bases short and J 3 bases short, with 15 bases between. CDR3 region: CASRTGTQVYNEQFF. CDR3 bases: TGTGCCAGCAGGACCGGGACACAGGTCTACAATGAGCAGTTCTTC.

The V gene is TRBV12-3 or TRBV12-4, the J gene TRBJ2-3; 13 nucleotides align to TRBD2. V was clipped by 4 bases and J by 5 bases; unmatched bases: 6. This CDR3 comprises 16 residues. The DNA of the CDR3 is TGTGCCAGCAGTTCCGGACTAGCGGGAGACGTAGATACGCAGTATTTT. Amino acid sequence: CASSSGLAGDVDTQYF.

The chain employs TRBV10-2 and TRBJ2-1; tentatively, D is TRBD1 (5 bases). The germline V and J ends were trimmed by 3 bases and 6 bases, with 9 bases remaining between them. The germline V gene has CDR1 WSHSY and CDR2 SAAADI. This CDR3 has 13 residues. The CDR3 loop reads CASSDPGRNEQFF. Here the CDR3 DNA reads TGCGCCAGCAGTGACCCAGGGCGCAATGAGCAGTTCTTC.

This chain uses TRBV7-2 with TRBJ2-2; TRBD2 might be the D (5 bases). This CDR3 spans 14 amino acids. CDR1 is SGHTA, CDR2 FQGNSA, per germline. Trimming cost V 7 bases and J 5 bases, with 14 bases left between them. The CDR3 loop is CASTPRPGTGELFF. The DNA of the CDR3 is TGTGCCAGCACCCCGAGGCCGGGGACCGGGGAGCTGTTTTTT.

This clonotype came up many times. The chain is built from TRBV3-1 and TRBJ1-5; D not certain. In germline, CDR1 is LGHDT, CDR2 YNNKEL (reference sequence). The V gene lost 1 base and the J gene lost 5 bases, with 12 bases spanning the gap. The CDR3 spans 15 residues. The CDR3 region has the DNA TGTGCCAGCAGCCAAGGACCGGGCGCTGATCAGCCCCAGCATTTT. Translating gives CASSQGPGADQPQHF.

This clonotype was detected ten times or more. The chain uses TRBV12-3 or TRBV12-4 and TRBJ2-1, with a tentative D call TRBD1 (6 bases). V was shortened by 7 bases and J by 4 bases, with 23 bases between the two germline ends. This CDR3 has 17 residues. The CDR3 sequence is CASNRGMGLGQYNEQFF. Written as DNA, the CDR3 is TGTGCCAGCAATAGGGGAATGGGGCTGGGACAATACAATGAGCAGTTCTTC.